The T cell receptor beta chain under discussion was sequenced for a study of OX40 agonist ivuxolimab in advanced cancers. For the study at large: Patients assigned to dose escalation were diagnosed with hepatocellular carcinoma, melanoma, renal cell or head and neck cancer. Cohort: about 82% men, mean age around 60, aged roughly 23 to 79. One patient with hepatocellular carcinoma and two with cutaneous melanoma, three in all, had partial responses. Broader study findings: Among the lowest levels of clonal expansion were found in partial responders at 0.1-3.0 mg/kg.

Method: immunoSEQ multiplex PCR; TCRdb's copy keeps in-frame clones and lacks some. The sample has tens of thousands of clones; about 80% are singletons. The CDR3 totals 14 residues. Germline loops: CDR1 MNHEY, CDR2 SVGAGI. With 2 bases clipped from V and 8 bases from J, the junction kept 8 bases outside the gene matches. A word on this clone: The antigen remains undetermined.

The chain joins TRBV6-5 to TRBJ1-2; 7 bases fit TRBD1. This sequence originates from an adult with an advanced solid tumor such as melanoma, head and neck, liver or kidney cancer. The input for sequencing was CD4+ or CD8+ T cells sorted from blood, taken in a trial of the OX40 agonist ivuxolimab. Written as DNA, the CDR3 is TGTGCCAGCAGTTACGGAAACAGGGGAAAAGGCTACACCTTC. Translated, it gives CASSYGNRGKGYTF.